This entry lists 26 T cell receptor beta chains sequenced from one sample in a study of OX40 agonist ivuxolimab in advanced cancers. The protocol was immunoSEQ multiplex PCR, while the TCRdb copy is restricted to in-frame clones and leaves out a portion. The profile shows 72,000 or so clones, about 85% of them singletons. Material: CD4+ or CD8+ T cells sorted from blood, obtained in a trial of the OX40 agonist ivuxolimab. These receptors originate from an adult with an advanced solid tumor such as melanoma, head and neck, liver or kidney cancer.

The gene calls are TRBV6-1 and TRBJ1-5, with D hard to call. This CDR3 region has 14 residues. Trimming removed 5 bases from V and 6 bases from J, with 14 bases in between. Germline V lookup: CDR1 MNHNS, CDR2 SASEGT. The CDR3 loop reads CASSRIGEVQPQHF. The CDR3 region has the DNA TGTGCCAGCAGTCGTATAGGTGAGGTTCAGCCCCAGCATTTT.

This clone was detected a few times. The V gene is TRBV14, the J gene TRBJ2-5; the match to TRBD2 covers 12 bases. The CDR3 covers 15 residues. Looked up from germline, CDR1 is SGHDN and CDR2 is FVKESK. J gave up 7 bases and V 5 bases, and 8 bases lay outside the gene matches. CDR3 amino acids: CASSTTSGRSGTQYF. Here the CDR3 DNA reads TGTGCCAGCAGCACGACTAGCGGGAGAAGTGGGACCCAGTACTTC.

The V gene is TRBV5-5, the J gene TRBJ1-1; 7 bases fit TRBD1. Germline assignment: CDR1 SGHKS and CDR2 YYEKEE (reference sequence). The junction had 4 bases not matched to a gene; V was cut back by 1 base and J by 7 bases. This CDR3 has 13 residues. CDR3 region: CASSLRQGHEAFF. In DNA, the CDR3 is TGTGCCAGCAGCTTGAGACAGGGCCATGAAGCTTTCTTT.

The chain uses TRBV10-3 and TRBJ1-2; D may be TRBD1 (5 bases). Germline CDR1 and CDR2: ENHRY and SYGVKD. This CDR3 region has 14 residues. V was shortened by 6 bases and J by 4 bases, with 15 bases between the two germline ends. The CDR3 here is CAISAGGAGYGYTF. The CDR3 bases are TGTGCCATCAGCGCGGGGGGAGCCGGCTATGGCTACACCTTC.

This clone has only a few counts. For the CDR3, the DNA is TGTGCCAGCTCACGTCCGGGACAGGGGGCCGGGGCCAACGTCCTGACTTTC. Amino acids: CASSRPGQGAGANVLTF. This sequence joins TRBV18 and TRBJ2-6; 12 bases are a match to TRBD1. From germline, CDR1 is KGHSH and CDR2 LQKENI. V lost 4 bases and J lost 4; bases outside the gene matches: 5. The length of the CDR3 is 17 residues.

The gene calls are TRBV12-5 and TRBJ1-5; 7 nucleotides agree with TRBD1. The CDR3 consists of 15 residues. CDR1 and CDR2 from the germline V gene are LGHNT and FRNRAP. After removal of 7 bases from V and 1 base from J, the junction contained 7 bases not matched to a gene. CDR3 residues: CASVKGGGSNQPQHF. DNA for the CDR3: TGTGCTAGTGTCAAAGGGGGCGGGAGCAATCAGCCCCAGCATTTT. Looking up the rest from reference TRBV12-5 and TRBJ1-5 gives the full variable domain: DARVTQTPRHKVTEMGQEVTMRCQPILGHNTVFWYRQTMMQGLELLAYFRNRAPLDDSGMPKDRFSAEMPDATLATLKIQPSEPRDSAVYFCASVKGGGSNQPQHFGDGTRLSIL.

This clone appeared a single time. V is TRBV5-8 and J is TRBJ2-5; 9 bases fit TRBD1. V trimming: 1 base; J trimming: 5 bases; junction bases outside the gene matches: 9. Germline CDR1 reads SGHTS; CDR2 reads YDEGEE. The CDR3 is made up of 16 amino acids. In DNA form, the CDR3 reads TGTGCCAGCAGCTTGTCAACAGGGGGCTTTGGGGAGACCCAGTACTTC. Its translation: CASSLSTGGFGETQYF.

This clone was recorded only once. The chain carries TRBV7-3 and TRBJ2-5, with D unclear. Deletions cut 3 bases from V and 1 base from J, with 6 bases between. This CDR3 comprises 13 residues. The V gene's germline CDR1 is SGHTA and CDR2 FQGTGA. CDR3 sequence: CASSFRFQETQYF. CDR3 DNA sequence: TGTGCCAGCAGCTTCAGGTTCCAAGAGACCCAGTACTTC.

The chain carries TRBV5-1 and TRBJ1-2, with D maybe TRBD1 (5 bases). The CDR3 spans 12 residues. The V end lost 4 bases, the J end lost 8 bases, and 12 bases lay between the germline ends. The germline gives CDR1 SGHRS, CDR2 YFSETQ. CDR3 sequence reads: CASSPVGGGYTF. CDR3 DNA: TGCGCCAGCAGCCCGGTTGGGGGAGGCTACACCTTC.

This clone was counted between two and nine times. This chain connects TRBV5-1 to TRBJ2-5; the D is unclear. The CDR3 sequence is 15 residues long. Per the germline V gene, CDR1 is SGHRS and CDR2 is YFSETQ. V dropped 4 bases and J dropped 1 base, with 14 bases sitting between them. Written as DNA, the CDR3 is TGCGCCAGCAGCCCGGCTCTAGGTCCCCAAGAGACCCAGTACTTC. Translation gives CASSPALGPQETQYF.

The V gene is TRBV6-1, the J gene TRBJ1-1; D may be TRBD1 (5 bases). The V end lost 6 bases, the J end lost 1 base, and 15 bases lay between the germline ends. The CDR3 length is 15 residues. Per germline, CDR1 MNHNS and CDR2 SASEGT. DNA of the CDR3: TGTGCCAGCAGCAGACACGGCGGACAGAACACTGAAGCTTTCTTT. Its translation is CASSRHGGQNTEAFF.

The gene calls are TRBV6-4 and TRBJ1-5; D not certain. V was clipped by 3 bases and J by 4 bases, with 7 bases between them. The length of the CDR3 is 13 residues. Germline CDR1 MRHNA, CDR2 SNTAGT. As DNA, the CDR3 is TGTGCCAGCAGTGATTGGTGGAATCAGCCCCAGCATTTT. Protein product: CASSDWWNQPQHF.

V usage is TRBV7-2 and J usage is TRBJ2-5; D uncertain. CDR1 and CDR2 from the germline V gene are SGHTA and FQGNSA. The V end was cut by 0 bases, the J end by 2 bases, with 4 bases between. The CDR3 runs 13 residues. The CDR3 nucleotides read TGTGCCAGCAGCTTAGCGGCGCAAGAGACCCAGTACTTC. It specifies CASSLAAQETQYF.

The V and J genes are TRBV19 and TRBJ1-5; possibly TRBD1 for D (5 bases). Per the germline V gene, CDR1 is LNHDA and CDR2 is SQIVND (reference sequence). V was shortened by 8 bases and J by 3 bases, with 11 bases between the two germline ends. This CDR3 is built from 13 residues. The DNA for the CDR3 is TGTGCCAGTGCCGGGACGGACAATCAGCCCCAGCATTTT. Its protein is CASAGTDNQPQHF.

The chain couples TRBV5-1 to TRBJ1-6; no clear D gene. In germline, CDR1 is SGHRS, CDR2 YFSETQ. There are 16 residues in the CDR3. Trimming pared 3 bases from V and 6 bases from J, leaving 16 bases between. CDR3 in amino acids: CASSSTPPGLNSPLHF. CDR3 bases: TGCGCCAGCAGCTCAACACCCCCGGGCCTTAATTCACCCCTCCACTTT.

This chain links TRBV30 with TRBJ1-2; 7 bases line up with TRBD1. The ends lost 5 bases at V and 4 bases at J; junction bases unmatched: 4. The CDR3 loop spans 12 amino acids. Germline CDR1 GTSNPN, CDR2 SVGIG (reference sequence). CDR3 sequence (DNA): TGTGCCTGGGGGGACAGTCTCTATGGCTACACCTTC. Residues: CAWGDSLYGYTF.

V gene TRBV5-1 combines with J gene TRBJ2-1; no reliable D call. CDR1 and CDR2 (germline): SGHRS, YFSETQ. V was trimmed by 9 bases and J by 6 bases, leaving 10 bases between them. CDR3 length: 11 amino acids. DNA of the CDR3: TGCGCCACCTTTAGTGGCAATGAGCAGTTCTTC. Translation: CATFSGNEQFF.

With respect to this clone: Relative to the germline gene, one junction end is altered; a read error may explain this. This rearrangement joins TRBV5-4 to TRBJ2-2; D possibly corresponds to TRBD2 (7 bases). CDR3 length: 16 residues. Germline CDR1 is SGHNT and CDR2 is YYREEE (reference sequence). The CDR3 region has the DNA TGTGCCAGCAGGTTGGGGGGGGCAGCGAACACCGGGGAGCTGTTTTTT. Translation gives CASRLGGAANTGELFF.

This clone was detected once. The CDR3 DNA follows: TGTGCCAGCAGTGGGGGACAGGGCAATCAGCCCCAGCATTTT. Protein sequence: CASSGGQGNQPQHF. The rearrangement uses TRBV6-6 and TRBJ1-5; 8 bases agree with TRBD1. The J segment lost 2 bases and the V segment lost 5 bases, leaving 2 bases of the junction unmatched. Per germline, CDR1 MNHNY and CDR2 SVGAGI (reference sequence). The CDR3 length is 14 residues.

The table lists this clone with a count of one. V usage is TRBV19 and J usage is TRBJ1-3, with 8 bases fitting TRBD1. Germline CDR1 and CDR2: LNHDA and SQIVND (reference sequence). The CDR3 sequence is 17 residues long. Trimming at V came to 4 bases and at J to 0 bases, leaving 8 bases not matched to a gene. The CDR3 bases are TGTGCCAGTAGTACCTTTCCGGACAGGGACTCTGGAAACACCATATATTTT. Its protein is CASSTFPDRDSGNTIYF.

On this clone itself: At one boundary the junction diverges from the germline segment, which might be a read error. Other DNA sequences in the same sample also yield this CDR3. This rearrangement joins TRBV7-2 to TRBJ1-2; D is uncertain. CDR1 is SGHTA, CDR2 FQGNSA, per germline. The CDR3 spans 15 residues. The chain's CDR3 is CASSFFRQSNYGYTF. The DNA for the CDR3 is TGTGCCAGCAGCTTTTTCCGTCAATCTAACTATGGTTACACCTTC.

CDR3 sequence reads: CAWGSLALGGYNSPLHF. In nucleotides, the CDR3 is TGTGCCTGGGGATCCTTGGCACTTGGAGGGTATAATTCACCCCTCCACTTT. J is TRBJ1-6 and V is TRBV30, with D uncertain. Germline V gives CDR1 GTSNPN, CDR2 SVGIG (reference sequence). Trimming cost V 5 bases and J 4 bases, with 21 bases left between them. This CDR3 is 17 amino acids long.

This chain links TRBV19 with TRBJ2-5; the D is unclear. Germline V gene data show CDR1 as LNHDA and CDR2 as SQIVND (reference sequence). V gave up 3 bases and J gave up 0 bases, with 8 bases separating them. This CDR3 comprises 14 residues. CDR3 sequence reads: CASSITSNQETQYF. The CDR3 DNA follows: TGTGCCAGTAGTATTACCAGCAACCAAGAGACCCAGTACTTC.

The chain is built from TRBV7-6 and TRBJ1-1; possibly TRBD1 for D (6 bases). Trimming shortened V by 5 bases and J by 2 bases, and 9 bases separated the two germline ends. The germline V gene has CDR1 SGHVS and CDR2 FNYEAQ. The CDR3 consists of 13 residues. The CDR3, as DNA: TGTGCCAGCAGCAAGGGACACAACACTGAAGCTTTCTTT. Protein: CASSKGHNTEAFF.

The sample holds a few counts of this clone. The rearrangement links TRBV5-5 to TRBJ1-2; possible D gene TRBD1, 6 bases. V lost 4 bases to trimming and J lost 7 bases, with 20 bases between them. CDR3 size: 15 residues. Germline V CDR1 and CDR2: SGHKS, YYEKEE (reference sequence). CDR3 amino acids: CASSVGGSVYSGYTF. The CDR3 nucleotides read TGTGCCAGCAGCGTAGGGGGATCGGTGTATAGTGGCTACACCTTC.

V gene TRBV6-1 combines with J gene TRBJ2-2; the D gene is possibly TRBD1 (5 bases). This CDR3 contains 15 residues. Trimming removed 3 bases from V and 1 base from J, with 9 bases in between. Germline CDR1 is MNHNS and CDR2 is SASEGT. The CDR3 DNA reads as TGTGCCAGCAGTGATTCAGGGTGGAACACCGGGGAGCTGTTTTTT. Amino acid sequence: CASSDSGWNTGELFF.